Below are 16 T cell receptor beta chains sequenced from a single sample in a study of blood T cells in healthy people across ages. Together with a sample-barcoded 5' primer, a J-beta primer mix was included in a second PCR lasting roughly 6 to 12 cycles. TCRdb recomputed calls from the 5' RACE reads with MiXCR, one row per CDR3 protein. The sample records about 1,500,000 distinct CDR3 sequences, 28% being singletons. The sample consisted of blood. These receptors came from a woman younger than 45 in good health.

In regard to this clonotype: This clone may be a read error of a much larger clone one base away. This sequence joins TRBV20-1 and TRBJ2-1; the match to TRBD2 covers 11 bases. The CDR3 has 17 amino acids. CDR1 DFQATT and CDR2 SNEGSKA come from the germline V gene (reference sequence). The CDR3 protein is CSARDQGTSGSYNEQVF. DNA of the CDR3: TGCAGTGCTAGAGATCAGGGCACTAGCGGGAGCTACAATGAGCAGGTCTTC.

CDR3 amino acids: CASSPRQERNQPQHF. DNA of the CDR3: TGTGCCAGCAGCCCTAGACAGGAACGAAATCAGCCCCAGCATTTT. The gene calls are TRBV5-4 and TRBJ1-5; a weak D match, TRBD1 (6 bases). The germline V gene has CDR1 SGHNT and CDR2 YYREEE (reference sequence). Trimming shortened V by 4 bases and J by 4 bases, and 15 bases separated the two germline ends. This CDR3 has 15 amino acids.

CDR3 DNA sequence: TGTGCCATCCGAGAAGGGGCAGGGGAGAGGGGTGAGCAGTTCTTC. Its translation: CAIREGAGERGEQFF. V gene TRBV10-3 combines with J gene TRBJ2-1, with D possibly matching TRBD1 (6 bases). From germline, CDR1 is ENHRY and CDR2 SYGVKD. The CDR3 length is 15 residues. The V end lost 8 bases, the J end lost 9 bases, and 23 bases lay between the germline ends.

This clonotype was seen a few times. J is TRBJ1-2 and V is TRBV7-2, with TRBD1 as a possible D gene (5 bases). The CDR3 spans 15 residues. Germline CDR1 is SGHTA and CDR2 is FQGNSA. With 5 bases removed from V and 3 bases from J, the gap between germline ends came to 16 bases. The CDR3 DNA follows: TGTGCCAGCAGCGATAGGGACTCTGGGGACTATGGCTACACCTTC. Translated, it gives CASSDRDSGDYGYTF.

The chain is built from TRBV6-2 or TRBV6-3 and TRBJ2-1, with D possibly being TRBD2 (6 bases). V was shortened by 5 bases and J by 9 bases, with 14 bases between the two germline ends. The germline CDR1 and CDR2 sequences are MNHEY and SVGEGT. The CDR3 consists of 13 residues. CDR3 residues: CASSRPGGGEQFF. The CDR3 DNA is TGTGCCAGCAGTAGACCCGGGGGAGGTGAGCAGTTCTTC.

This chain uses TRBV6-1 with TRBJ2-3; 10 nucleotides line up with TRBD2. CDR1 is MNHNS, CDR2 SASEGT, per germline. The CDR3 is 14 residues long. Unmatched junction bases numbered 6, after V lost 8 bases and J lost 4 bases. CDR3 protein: CASASGGPSDTQYF. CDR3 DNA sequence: TGTGCCAGCGCTAGCGGGGGCCCCTCAGATACGCAGTATTTT.

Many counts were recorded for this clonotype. The DNA for the CDR3 is TGTGCCACCAGCGGGGGTGGGAGCTCCTACGAGCAGTACTTC. This translates into CATSGGGSSYEQYF. The rearrangement joins TRBV15 to TRBJ2-7; D may match TRBD1 or TRBD2 (5 bases each). CDR1 is LNHNV, CDR2 YYDKDF, per germline (reference sequence). Trimming pared 5 bases from V and 0 bases from J, leaving 11 bases between. The CDR3 length is 14 residues. Combining the CDR3 with reference TRBV15 and TRBJ2-7 gives the whole variable domain DAMVIQNPRYQVTQFGKPVTLSCSQTLNHNVMYWYQQKSSQAPKLLFHYYDKDFNNEADTPDNFQSRRPNTSFCFLDIRSPGLGDTAMYLCATSGGGSSYEQYFGPGTRLTVT.

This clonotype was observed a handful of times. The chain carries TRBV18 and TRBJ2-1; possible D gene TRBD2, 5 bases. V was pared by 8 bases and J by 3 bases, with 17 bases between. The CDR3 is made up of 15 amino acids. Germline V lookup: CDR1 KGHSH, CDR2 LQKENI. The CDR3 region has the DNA TGTGCCAGCACCTACCAAGCGGAGAACTACAATGAGCAGTTCTTC. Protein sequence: CASTYQAENYNEQFF.

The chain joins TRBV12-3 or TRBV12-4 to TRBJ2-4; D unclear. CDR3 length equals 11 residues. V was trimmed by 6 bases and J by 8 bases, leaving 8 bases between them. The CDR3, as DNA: TGTGCCAGCAGCACCAAGTACATTCAGTACTTC. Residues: CASSTKYIQYF.

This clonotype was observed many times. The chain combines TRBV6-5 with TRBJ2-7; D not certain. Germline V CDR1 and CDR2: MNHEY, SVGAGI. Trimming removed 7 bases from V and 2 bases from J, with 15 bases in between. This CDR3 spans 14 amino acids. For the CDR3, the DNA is TGTGCCAGCACCACTTTAGTCTGCACCTACGAGCAGTACTTC. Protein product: CASTTLVCTYEQYF.

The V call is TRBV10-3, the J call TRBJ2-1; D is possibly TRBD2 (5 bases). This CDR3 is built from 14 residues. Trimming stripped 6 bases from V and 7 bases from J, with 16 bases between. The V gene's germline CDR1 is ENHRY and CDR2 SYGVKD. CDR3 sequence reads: CAIRGAEINNEQFF. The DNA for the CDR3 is TGTGCCATCAGGGGAGCGGAGATCAATAATGAGCAGTTCTTC.

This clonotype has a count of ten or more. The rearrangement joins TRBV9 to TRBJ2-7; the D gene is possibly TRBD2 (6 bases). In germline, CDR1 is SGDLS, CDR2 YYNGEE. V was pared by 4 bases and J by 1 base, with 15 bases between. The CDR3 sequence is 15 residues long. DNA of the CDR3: TGTGCCAGCAGCCCCGCCCCGGGGGTTTCCTACGAGCAGTACTTC. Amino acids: CASSPAPGVSYEQYF.

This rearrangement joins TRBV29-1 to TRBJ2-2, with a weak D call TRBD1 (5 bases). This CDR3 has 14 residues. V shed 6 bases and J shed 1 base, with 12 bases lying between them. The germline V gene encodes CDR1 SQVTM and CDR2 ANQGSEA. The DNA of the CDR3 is TGCAGCGTCACAGGCTCCCGGAACACCGGGGAGCTGTTTTTT. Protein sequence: CSVTGSRNTGELFF.

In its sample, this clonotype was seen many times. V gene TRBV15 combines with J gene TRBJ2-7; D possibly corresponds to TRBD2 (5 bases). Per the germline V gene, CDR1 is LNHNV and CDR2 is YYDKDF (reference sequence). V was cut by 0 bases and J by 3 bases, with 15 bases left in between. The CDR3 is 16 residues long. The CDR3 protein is CATSREGTRGGYEQYF. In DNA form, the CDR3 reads TGTGCCACCAGCAGAGAGGGAACTAGAGGAGGCTACGAGCAGTACTTC. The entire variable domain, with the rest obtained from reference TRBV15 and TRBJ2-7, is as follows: DAMVIQNPRYQVTQFGKPVTLSCSQTLNHNVMYWYQQKSSQAPKLLFHYYDKDFNNEADTPDNFQSRRPNTSFCFLDIRSPGLGDTAMYLCATSREGTRGGYEQYFGPGTRLTVT.

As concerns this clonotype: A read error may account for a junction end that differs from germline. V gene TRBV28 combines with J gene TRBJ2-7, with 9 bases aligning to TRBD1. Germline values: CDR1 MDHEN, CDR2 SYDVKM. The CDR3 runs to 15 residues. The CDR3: CACSPEGQGPLEQYF. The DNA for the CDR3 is TGTGCCTGCAGTCCAGAGGGACAGGGACCCCTCGAGCAGTACTTC.

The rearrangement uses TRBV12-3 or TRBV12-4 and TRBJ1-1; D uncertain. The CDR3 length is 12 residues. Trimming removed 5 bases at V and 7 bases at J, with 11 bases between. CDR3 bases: TGTGCCAGCAGTAACCAGGATCTTGAAGCTTTCTTT. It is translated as CASSNQDLEAFF.